The source of this T cell receptor beta chain is a study of blood T cell repertoires in COVID-19. Overall study context: Spain, Italy and the United States supplied samples that represented acute and convalescent COVID-19. From T cells, B-cell-depleted T cells, or PBMCs came the material, which was cDNA or gDNA.

The germline CDR1 and CDR2 sequences are LGHNA and YSLEER. J lost 4 bases, V lost 4 bases, and 8 bases had no gene match. The CDR3 spans 15 residues. How the authors handled the data: How many nucleated cells were present was estimated from reference gene primer amplification. Data came from immunoSEQ multiplex PCR; TCRdb stores just in-frame clones and leaves some out. V and J calls plus clone size are reproduced from that table; the DNA served to infer D and trimming. The profile shows roughly 140,000 clones, under 90% of them singletons. The clonotype was recovered from a woman of 80 years or more in a cohort sampled during active or convalescent COVID-19. The sample comprised peripheral blood. The chain couples TRBV4-3 to TRBJ2-3; 7 bases map to TRBD2. The CDR3 DNA follows: TGCGCCAGCAGCCTCGGACTAGGAGAGGCAGATACGCAGTATTTT. This gives the protein CASSLGLGEADTQYF.